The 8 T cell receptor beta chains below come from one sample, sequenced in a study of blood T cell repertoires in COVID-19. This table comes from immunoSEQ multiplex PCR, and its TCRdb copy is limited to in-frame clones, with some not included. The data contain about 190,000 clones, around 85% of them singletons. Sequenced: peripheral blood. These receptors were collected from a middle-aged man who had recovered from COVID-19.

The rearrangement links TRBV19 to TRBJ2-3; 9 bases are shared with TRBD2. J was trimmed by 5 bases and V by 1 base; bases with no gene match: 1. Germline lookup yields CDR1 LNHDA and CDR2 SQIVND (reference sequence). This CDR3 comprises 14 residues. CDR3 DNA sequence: TGTGCCAGTAGTATAGCTAGCGGGAAAGATACGCAGTATTTT. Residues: CASSIASGKDTQYF.

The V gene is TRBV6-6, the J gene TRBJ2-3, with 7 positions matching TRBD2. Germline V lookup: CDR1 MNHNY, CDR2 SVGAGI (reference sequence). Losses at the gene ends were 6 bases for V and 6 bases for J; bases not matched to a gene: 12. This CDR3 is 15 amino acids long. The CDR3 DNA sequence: TGTGCCAGCAGAGCGAGCGGGGATCCCTGGGATACGCAGTATTTT. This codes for CASRASGDPWDTQYF.

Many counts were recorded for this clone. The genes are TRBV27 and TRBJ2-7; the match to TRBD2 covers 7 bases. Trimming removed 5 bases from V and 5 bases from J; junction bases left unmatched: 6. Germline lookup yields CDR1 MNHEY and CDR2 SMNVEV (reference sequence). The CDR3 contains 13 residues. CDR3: CASSRGGFNEQYF. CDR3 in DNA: TGTGCCAGCAGTCGGGGAGGGTTCAACGAGCAGTACTTC.

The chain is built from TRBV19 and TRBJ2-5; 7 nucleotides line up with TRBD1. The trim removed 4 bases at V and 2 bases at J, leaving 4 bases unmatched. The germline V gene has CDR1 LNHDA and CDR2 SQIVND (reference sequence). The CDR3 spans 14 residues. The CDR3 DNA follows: TGTGCCAGTAGTAGGGACAGCGATCAAGAGACCCAGTACTTC. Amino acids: CASSRDSDQETQYF.

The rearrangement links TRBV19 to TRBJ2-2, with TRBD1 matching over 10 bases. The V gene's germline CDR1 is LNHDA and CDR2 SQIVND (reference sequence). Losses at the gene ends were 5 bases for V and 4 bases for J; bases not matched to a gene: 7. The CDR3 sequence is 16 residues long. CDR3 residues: CASSDDRGLGTGELFF. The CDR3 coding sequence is TGTGCCAGTAGTGACGACAGGGGGCTCGGCACCGGGGAGCTGTTTTTT.

In nucleotides, the CDR3 is TGTGCCAGCAGTTTCCCCCCTTATAGCGGGATCTACGAGCAGTACTTC. It yields the protein CASSFPPYSGIYEQYF. The chain uses TRBV28 and TRBJ2-7; 8 nucleotides match TRBD2. This CDR3 region has 16 residues. Germline V gene lookup returns CDR1 MDHEN and CDR2 SYDVKM. With V trimmed by 3 bases and J by 3 bases, 10 bases remained unmatched. Based on the CDR3 plus reference TRBV28 and TRBJ2-7, the full variable domain is DVKVTQSSRYLVKRTGEKVFLECVQDMDHENMFWYRQDPGLGLRLIYFSYDVKMKEKGDIPEGYSVSREKKERFSLILESASTNQTSMYLCASSFPPYSGIYEQYFGPGTRLTVT.

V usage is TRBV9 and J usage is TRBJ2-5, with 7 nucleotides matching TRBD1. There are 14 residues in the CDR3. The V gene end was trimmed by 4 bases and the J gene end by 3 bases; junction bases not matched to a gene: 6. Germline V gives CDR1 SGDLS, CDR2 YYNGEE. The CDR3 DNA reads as TGTGCCAGCAGCCAAACAACAGGGGAAGAGACCCAGTACTTC. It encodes CASSQTTGEETQYF.

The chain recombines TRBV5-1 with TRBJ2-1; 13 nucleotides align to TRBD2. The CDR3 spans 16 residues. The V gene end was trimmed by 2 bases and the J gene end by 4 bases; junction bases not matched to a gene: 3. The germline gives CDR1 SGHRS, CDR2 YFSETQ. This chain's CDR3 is CASSFWTSGGYNEQFF. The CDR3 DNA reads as TGCGCCAGCAGCTTTTGGACTAGCGGGGGTTACAATGAGCAGTTCTTC.